The 30 T cell receptor beta chains reported below all come from one sample, sequenced in a study of cytomegalovirus exposure and HLA in healthy donors. Researchers ran the PCR with 60 Vbeta and 13 Jbeta primers. Some clones are missing from TCRdb's copy, which holds only in-frame ones; the method was immunoSEQ multiplex PCR. Of roughly 140,000 clones listed, approximately 80% are singletons. The sample comprised PBMCs. The origin of the receptors is a man aged 30 to 39 in good health and CMV-seropositive.

The chain employs TRBV12-5 and TRBJ2-5, with TRBD2 matching 10 bases. The end of the DNA is better explained by TRBJ2-7, so the J call may be wrong. The CDR3 is made up of 14 amino acids. Germline V CDR1 and CDR2: LGHNT, FRNRAP. Here the CDR3 reads CASGSGRASYEQYF. The CDR3 bases are TGTGCTAGTGGTAGCGGGAGGGCGTCCTACGAGCAGTACTTC.

This chain links TRBV15 with TRBJ2-3, with TRBD2 as a possible D gene (6 bases). CDR1 is LNHNV, CDR2 YYDKDF, per germline (reference sequence). Deletions cut 0 bases from V and 2 bases from J, with 12 bases between. The CDR3 is 16 residues long. CDR3 coding DNA: TGTGCCACCAGCAGAGAGAGACTAGAGGACACAGATACGCAGTATTTT. Translation: CATSRERLEDTDTQYF.

This chain connects TRBV28 to TRBJ1-2, with 7 nucleotides matching TRBD1. V shed 5 bases, J shed 4 bases, and the junction held 7 bases outside the gene matches. Germline V gene sequence: CDR1 MDHEN, CDR2 SYDVKM. CDR3 length: 14 amino acids. The CDR3 coding sequence is TGTGCCAGCAGTCCCTCGACAGGGCCCTATGGCTACACCTTC. As protein: CASSPSTGPYGYTF.

This sequence joins TRBV15 and TRBJ2-3; possibly TRBD2 for D (6 bases). This CDR3 spans 13 amino acids. V was shortened by 2 bases and J by 6 bases, with 9 bases between the two germline ends. Per the germline V gene, CDR1 is LNHNV and CDR2 is YYDKDF (reference sequence). This CDR3 reads CATSRQLADTQYF. In nucleotides, the CDR3 is TGTGCCACCAGCAGACAACTAGCTGATACGCAGTATTTT. Full variable domain (outside the CDR3, taken from reference TRBV15 and TRBJ2-3): DAMVIQNPRYQVTQFGKPVTLSCSQTLNHNVMYWYQQKSSQAPKLLFHYYDKDFNNEADTPDNFQSRRPNTSFCFLDIRSPGLGDTAMYLCATSRQLADTQYFGPGTRLTVL.

The chain employs TRBV19 and TRBJ2-1; 7 positions match TRBD2. The V and J ends lost 1 base and 6 bases, in that order; junction bases with no gene match: 9. This CDR3 has 16 residues. CDR1 is LNHDA, CDR2 SQIVND, per germline (reference sequence). CDR3 DNA sequence: TGTGCCAGTAGTATAGGGGGAGGGACTCGGGCCAATGAGCAGTTCTTC. It specifies CASSIGGGTRANEQFF.

This clone came up once. The chain uses TRBV27 and TRBJ2-7, with 9 nucleotides matching TRBD1. The ends lost 9 bases at V and 5 bases at J; junction bases unmatched: 14. CDR1 and CDR2 from the germline V gene are MNHEY and SMNVEV (reference sequence). This CDR3 is 15 amino acids long. Here the CDR3 DNA reads TGTGCCAGTCGTCCAACCGGGACAGGGACCCACGAGCAGTACTTC. Translated: CASRPTGTGTHEQYF.

The chain uses TRBV7-6 and TRBJ1-5; 8 bases fit TRBD1. Germline V CDR1 and CDR2: SGHVS, FNYEAQ. V shed 6 bases and J 10 bases; nucleotides not matched to a gene: 8. This CDR3 contains 13 residues. In DNA form, the CDR3 reads TGTGCCAGCAGTAAAGGACAGGGAGAACCCCAGCATTTT. It encodes CASSKGQGEPQHF.

V and J are TRBV9 and TRBJ2-7; tentative D call: TRBD1 (6 bases). CDR1 is SGDLS, CDR2 YYNGEE, per germline. This CDR3 region has 14 residues. The V gene lost 0 bases and the J gene lost 3 bases, with 10 bases spanning the gap. The CDR3 here is CASSVEGGFYEQYF. The CDR3 DNA sequence: TGTGCCAGCAGCGTAGAAGGGGGATTCTACGAGCAGTACTTC.

The rearrangement uses TRBV15 and TRBJ2-7, with a possible D match to TRBD1 (6 bases). This CDR3 has 14 amino acids. V dropped 4 bases and J dropped 3 bases, with 13 bases sitting between them. The germline V gene has CDR1 LNHNV and CDR2 YYDKDF (reference sequence). This CDR3 is CATSTWQGNYEQYF. The CDR3 nucleotides are TGTGCCACCAGCACCTGGCAGGGGAACTACGAGCAGTACTTC.

This clone occurred a few times. CDR3 amino acids: CASSLSRGGTDTQYF. The CDR3 DNA follows: TGTGCCAGCAGTTTATCCAGGGGGGGCACAGATACGCAGTATTTT. The chain couples TRBV28 to TRBJ2-3, with D maybe TRBD1 (7 bases). This CDR3 is built from 15 residues. The V end was cut by 1 base, the J end by 1 base, with 9 bases between. The germline CDR1 and CDR2 sequences are MDHEN and SYDVKM. Variable domain in full (rest from reference TRBV28 and TRBJ2-3): DVKVTQSSRYLVKRTGEKVFLECVQDMDHENMFWYRQDPGLGLRLIYFSYDVKMKEKGDIPEGYSVSREKKERFSLILESASTNQTSMYLCASSLSRGGTDTQYFGPGTRLTVL.

The V gene is TRBV7-2, the J gene TRBJ1-2, with D uncertain. CDR3 length: 14 amino acids. The germline gives CDR1 SGHTA, CDR2 FQGNSA. Trimming cost V 0 bases and J 4 bases, with 9 bases left between them. In DNA form, the CDR3 reads TGTGCCAGCAGCTTAGCTCTGGGGAGCTATGGCTACACCTTC. It specifies CASSLALGSYGYTF.

The genes are TRBV9 and TRBJ1-1, with D perhaps matching TRBD1 (5 bases). This CDR3 is 15 amino acids long. V dropped 0 bases and J dropped 4 bases, with 13 bases sitting between them. CDR1 and CDR2 from the germline V gene are SGDLS and YYNGEE. CDR3 sequence reads: CASSVEAPGGTEAFF. The CDR3 DNA follows: TGTGCCAGCAGCGTAGAGGCACCGGGGGGCACTGAAGCTTTCTTT.

The rearrangement links TRBV30 to TRBJ1-4; 9 bases are a match to TRBD1. J was trimmed by 6 bases and V by 3 bases; bases with no gene match: 5. This CDR3 comprises 14 residues. CDR1 is GTSNPN and CDR2 is SVGIG in the germline V gene (reference sequence). CDR3 nucleotides: TGTGCCTGGAGAGGGACAGGGCCGTATGAAAAACTGTTTTTT. Its translation is CAWRGTGPYEKLFF.

J is TRBJ2-1 and V is TRBV9, with 8 nucleotides matching TRBD2. Germline V gene sequence: CDR1 SGDLS, CDR2 YYNGEE. This CDR3 spans 15 amino acids. The V gene end was trimmed by 1 base and the J gene end by 0 bases; junction bases not matched to a gene: 0. CDR3 in DNA: TGTGCCAGCAGCGTAAGCGGGAGCTCCTACAATGAGCAGTTCTTC. This translates into CASSVSGSSYNEQFF.

The V and J genes are TRBV21-1 and TRBJ1-1. TRBV21-1 corresponds to a pseudogene. This CDR3 region has 17 residues. The CDR3 spells CASSKEEGGGKNTEAFF. For the CDR3, the DNA is TGTGCCAGCAGCAAAGAGGAGGGCGGAGGGAAGAACACTGAAGCTTTCTTT.

The chain employs TRBV7-2 and TRBJ2-7, with 8 bases that match TRBD2. Germline V gene lookup returns CDR1 SGHTA and CDR2 FQGNSA. The CDR3 totals 16 residues. Trimming at V came to 4 bases and at J to 3 bases, leaving 11 bases not matched to a gene. CDR3: CASSSRSSGGLYEQYF. The CDR3 bases are TGTGCCAGCAGCTCGAGGTCCAGCGGGGGCCTCTACGAGCAGTACTTC.

The chain combines TRBV6-1 with TRBJ1-5; weak D call: TRBD1 (6 bases). This CDR3 contains 15 residues. Germline V lookup: CDR1 MNHNS, CDR2 SASEGT. V gave up 2 bases and J gave up 7 bases, with 15 bases separating them. CDR3 coding DNA: TGTGCCAGCAGTGAATGGACCACAGGGAACCAGCCCCAGCATTTT. Translated, it gives CASSEWTTGNQPQHF.

A word on this clone: This sequence is one base from a far larger clone and is likely a read error. V and J are TRBV6-5 and TRBJ2-7, with TRBD1 matching 9 bases. V was clipped by 2 bases and J by 10 bases; unmatched bases: 9. Germline CDR1 and CDR2: MNHEY and SVGAGI. This CDR3 region has 14 residues. This CDR3 is CASSYLGQGGDQYF. The CDR3 region has the DNA TGTGCCAGCAGTTACCTGGGACAGGGAGGAGACCAGTACTTC.

V gene TRBV7-2 combines with J gene TRBJ2-5, with D perhaps TRBD2 (6 bases). The DNA end is a closer match to TRBJ2-7, so the J assignment may be wrong. Germline lookup yields CDR1 SGHTA and CDR2 FQGNSA. The CDR3 loop spans 13 amino acids. The CDR3: CASRPTGAYEQYF. CDR3 nucleotides: TGTGCCAGCAGGCCAACGGGAGCTTACGAGCAGTACTTC.

This clone was seen more than once but under ten times. This chain links TRBV29-1 with TRBJ2-1, with TRBD1 matching over 8 bases. Germline values: CDR1 SQVTM, CDR2 ANQGSEA. The CDR3 spans 15 residues. J lost 4 bases, V lost 3 bases, and 8 bases had no gene match. Here the CDR3 DNA reads TGCAGCGTTGAGGGGGTAACAGGGGGTTACAATGAGCAGTTCTTC. It specifies CSVEGVTGGYNEQFF.

The chain couples TRBV2 to TRBJ1-1; tentative D call: TRBD1 (5 bases). CDR3 length: 11 amino acids. Germline V gene sequence: CDR1 SNHLY, CDR2 FYNNEI. V was clipped by 6 bases and J by 11 bases, with 13 bases between them. The CDR3 loop reads CASRGTGGAFF. The CDR3 nucleotides are TGTGCCAGCAGAGGGACCGGGGGTGCTTTCTTT.

This chain joins TRBV28 and TRBJ1-1, with no clear D. The germline gives CDR1 MDHEN, CDR2 SYDVKM. V was trimmed by 6 bases and J by 3 bases, leaving 14 bases between them. The CDR3 spans 14 residues. DNA of the CDR3: TGTGCCAGCAGCCGCTACTTGGTGGACACTGAAGCTTTCTTT. Its protein is CASSRYLVDTEAFF.

This chain uses TRBV19 with TRBJ2-5; D not resolved. The CDR3 runs to 19 residues. Trimming stripped 2 bases from V and 0 bases from J, with 22 bases between. Germline V lookup: CDR1 LNHDA, CDR2 SQIVND (reference sequence). CDR3 amino acids: CASSINLRLGAPHQETQYF. CDR3 coding DNA: TGTGCCAGTAGTATAAATTTACGTCTCGGAGCGCCCCACCAAGAGACCCAGTACTTC.

The genes are TRBV12-5 and TRBJ1-3, with D possibly being TRBD1 (6 bases). Germline-derived CDR1 and CDR2 are LGHNT and FRNRAP. With 5 bases removed from V and 0 bases from J, the gap between germline ends came to 14 bases. The CDR3 runs to 16 residues. The CDR3 protein is CASGATGSLSGNTIYF. The CDR3 coding sequence is TGTGCTAGTGGTGCGACAGGATCCCTCTCTGGAAACACCATATATTTT.

This sequence joins TRBV19 and TRBJ2-7; TRBD1 aligns across 9 bases. This CDR3 has 13 amino acids. V shed 5 bases, J shed 3 bases, and the junction held 2 bases outside the gene matches. Germline V lookup: CDR1 LNHDA, CDR2 SQIVND (reference sequence). The CDR3 nucleotides read TGTGCCAGTAGTTCGGACAGGGGCTACGAGCAGTACTTC. Protein sequence: CASSSDRGYEQYF.

The rearrangement joins TRBV28 to TRBJ2-5; 10 nucleotides agree with TRBD2. This CDR3 is built from 19 residues. The germline V gene has CDR1 MDHEN and CDR2 SYDVKM. With 3 bases clipped from V and 0 bases from J, the junction kept 13 bases outside the gene matches. CDR3 sequence reads: CASSFRLAGDPRNQETQYF. The CDR3 region has the DNA TGTGCCAGCAGTTTCCGGCTAGCGGGAGATCCCCGGAACCAAGAGACCCAGTACTTC. Combining the CDR3 with reference TRBV28 and TRBJ2-5 gives the whole variable domain DVKVTQSSRYLVKRTGEKVFLECVQDMDHENMFWYRQDPGLGLRLIYFSYDVKMKEKGDIPEGYSVSREKKERFSLILESASTNQTSMYLCASSFRLAGDPRNQETQYFGPGTRLLVL.

The chain carries TRBV18 and TRBJ1-5; 7 nucleotides line up with TRBD1. CDR1 and CDR2 (germline): KGHSH, LQKENI. J lost 3 bases, V lost 4 bases, and 12 bases had no gene match. The CDR3 length is 17 residues. The CDR3 loop reads CASSLKIRGTVNQPQHF. CDR3 bases: TGTGCCAGCTCACTCAAAATTAGAGGGACAGTCAATCAGCCCCAGCATTTT.

The chain recombines TRBV6-1 with TRBJ1-5; weak D call: TRBD1 (5 bases). Trimming shortened V by 1 base and J by 7 bases, and 17 bases separated the two germline ends. The length of the CDR3 is 16 residues. CDR1 is MNHNS, CDR2 SASEGT, per germline. The CDR3 DNA reads as TGTGCCAGCAGTGAAGTTGGGGCCAGGGCTGGCCAGCCCCAGCATTTT. Translation gives CASSEVGARAGQPQHF.

This sequence joins TRBV14 and TRBJ2-3; TRBD2 matches at 12 bases. V shed 4 bases, J shed 5 bases, and the junction held 10 bases outside the gene matches. There are 17 residues in the CDR3. Germline V lookup: CDR1 SGHDN, CDR2 FVKESK. As DNA, the CDR3 is TGTGCCAGCAGCCCGCGACTAGCGGGGGCCCGGGGAGATACGCAGTATTTT. It yields the protein CASSPRLAGARGDTQYF.

This chain uses TRBV6-1 with TRBJ2-6; D is perhaps TRBD2 (5 bases). Germline V gives CDR1 MNHNS, CDR2 SASEGT. This CDR3 region has 15 residues. Trimming took off 1 base at V and 2 bases at J, with 6 bases between the two ends. In DNA form, the CDR3 reads TGTGCCAGCAGTGAAGGGCGGGCTGGGGCCAACGTCCTGACTTTC. Amino acid sequence: CASSEGRAGANVLTF.